The rows below give T cell receptor beta chains drawn from one sample of a study of coeliac disease. Sequencing used immunoSEQ multiplex PCR; TCRdb keeps in-frame clones, though not all of them. The sample shows 4,000 to 6,000 clones, around 57% of them seen only once. Sequencing was performed on lamina propria lymphocytes from the gut. The receptors here all came from a woman aged 70-85 years with celiac disease. The CDR3 runs from the conserved cysteine through the conserved F or W. The D gene is left open where the match is weak. Some rows mark clone size as missing; the rest say once, few, many or name a class of expanded clone.

v_gene	j_gene	abundance	d_gene	CDR3nt	CDR3aa
TRBV5-4	TRBJ2-1	.	.	TGTGCCAGCAGCTCTGGGGGACTGAACTACAATGAGCAGTTCTTC	CASSSGGLNYNEQFF
TRBV30	TRBJ1-3	few	.	TGTGCCTGGAATTATGGGGGCGGAAACACCATATATTTT	CAWNYGGGNTIYF
TRBV11-2	TRBJ1-6	.	.	TGTGCCAGCAGCTTAAGGGACAATAATTCACCCCTCCACTTT	CASSLRDNNSPLHF
TRBV6-5	TRBJ1-1	.	.	TGTGCCAGCCGCCTTAGAGGCACTGAAGCTTTCTTT	CASRLRGTEAFF
TRBV11-2	TRBJ2-2	once	TRBD1	TGTGCCAGCAGCTCCGGGACAGGGCGGACCGGGGAGCTGTTTTTT	CASSSGTGRTGELFF
TRBV11-2	TRBJ1-2	.	.	TGTGCCAGCAGCTACCCCGGGGGCTATGGCTACACCTTC	CASSYPGGYGYTF
TRBV19	TRBJ2-1	.	TRBD2	TGTGCCAGTAGTATTCCCGCGGGGGGGCAGGGGAACTACAATGAGCAGTTCTTC	CASSIPAGGQGNYNEQFF
TRBV5-1	TRBJ2-2	.	.	TGCGCCAGCAGCGACCCCAGGAGGGGCGCGGACGGGGAGCTGTTTTTT	CASSDPRRGADGELFF
TRBV6-5	TRBJ2-1	.	.	TGTGCCAGCAGTTCCGTGGACTATCTCTACAATGAGCAGTTCTTC	CASSSVDYLYNEQFF
TRBV30	TRBJ2-2	.	TRBD2	TGTGCCTGGAGGGGAGGCGGGGGGGGGAACACCGGGGAGCTGTTTTTT	CAWRGGGGGNTGELFF
TRBV9	TRBJ1-1	.	.	TGTGCCAGCAGCGTAGGGATCCGCGCCGGAGACACTGAAGCTTTCTTT	CASSVGIRAGDTEAFF
TRBV2	TRBJ2-1	once	TRBD1	TGTGCCAGCAGTTCGCATCCGGGACAGGCGGGTCTCCACAATGAGCAGTTCTTC	CASSSHPGQAGLHNEQFF
TRBV4-3	TRBJ2-1	.	TRBD2	TGCGCCAGCAGCCAAGATCCCCATTTGGCCGCGGGGGGATACAATGAGCAGTTCTTC	CASSQDPHLAAGGYNEQFF
TRBV7-7	TRBJ2-1	.	.	TGTGCTAGCAGCTTAACGCCATCAGGACAGTACAATGAGCAGTTCTTC	CASSLTPSGQYNEQFF
TRBV12-5	TRBJ2-5	.	TRBD2	TGTGCTAGTGGTGCCAGCGGGGAAGAGACCCAGTACTTC	CASGASGEETQYF
TRBV5-5	TRBJ2-7	.	.	TGTGCCAGCAGCTTGTTGGGGCAGGGCTCCTACGAGCAGTACTTC	CASSLLGQGSYEQYF
TRBV9	TRBJ1-1	.	TRBD1	TGTGCCAGCAGCCTTGGGACAGGGACCATGACTGAAGCTTTCTTT	CASSLGTGTMTEAFF
TRBV5-1	TRBJ2-5	medium-sized	TRBD1	TGCGCCAGCAGCAGGCCGGTGGGACAGGAGACCCAAGAGACCCAGTACTTC	CASSRPVGQETQETQYF
TRBV27	TRBJ1-1	medium-sized	.	TGTGCCAGCTTGACAGGGAACACTGAAGCTTTCTTT	CASLTGNTEAFF
TRBV10-1	TRBJ2-5	.	TRBD2	TGCGCCAGCAGCTCCGGACTAGCGGGGGGGCAAGAGACCCAGTACTTC	CASSSGLAGGQETQYF
TRBV27	TRBJ1-6	few	TRBD1	TGTGCCAGCAGTTTATCCTGGACAGGCGGGTCAGCCCTCCACTTT	CASSLSWTGGSALHF
TRBV7-2	TRBJ2-2	.	.	TGTGCCAGCAGCTTAGGTCGGGGGACGAACACCGGGGAGCTGTTTTTT	CASSLGRGTNTGELFF
TRBV19	TRBJ2-5	.	.	TGTGCCAGTAGTACGATGGACAGCCAAGAGACCCAGTACTTC	CASSTMDSQETQYF
TRBV7-8	TRBJ2-3	few	.	TGTGCCAGCAGCTTAGTCGGCAGGGAGGCGGATACGCAGTATTTT	CASSLVGREADTQYF
TRBV7-9	TRBJ1-1	few	TRBD1	TGTGCCAGCAGCCGATGGGACAGGAACACTGAAGCTTTCTTT	CASSRWDRNTEAFF
TRBV9	TRBJ2-3	few	.	TGTGCCAGCAGCCCTCAAGCCCCAGATACGCAGTATTTT	CASSPQAPDTQYF
TRBV4-2	TRBJ2-7	.	.	TGTGCCAGCAGCCAAGGATACGGACTCTACGAGCAGTACTTC	CASSQGYGLYEQYF